This T cell receptor beta chain was recovered during a study of regulatory T cells in long-lasting Graves disease. Overall study results and limits: Lower TCR diversity was seen in persistent Graves' patients than in newly diagnosed ones. Persistent disease was characterized by preferential usage of TRBV28, TRBJ1-2 and TRBJ2-5.

The V segment lost 6 bases and the J segment 5 bases; nucleotides outside the gene matches: 6. The CDR3 covers 14 residues. Regarding time point: newly diagnosed GD, antithyroid drugs for less than 3 months. Extracted RNA from PBMCs served as the source of the TCR library. The collection involved drawing roughly 9 milliliters of peripheral blood into EDTA tubes. A word on this clonotype: Its antigen is undetermined.

Library construction for TCR beta used iRepertoire HTBI primers and Arm-PCR of CDR3 regions. One entry per CDR3 protein, called by TCRdb with MiXCR from the multiplex PCR reads. The data contain some 340,000 distinct CDR3 sequences, 12% of them singletons. The data also belong to a second study, concerning T cells in Graves' hyperthyroidism and ophthalmopathy.

The TCR comes from a woman aged 18 to 35 with Graves disease. The material was peripheral blood mononuclear cells (PBMCs), obtained at new diagnosis, from a patient treated with antithyroid drugs. The chain is built from TRBV12-3 or TRBV12-4 and TRBJ1-4; TRBD1 aligns across 7 bases. CDR3 sequence (DNA): TGTGCCAGCAGGGGGACAGTCTCCAATGAAAAACTGTTTTTT. Encoded protein: CASRGTVSNEKLFF.